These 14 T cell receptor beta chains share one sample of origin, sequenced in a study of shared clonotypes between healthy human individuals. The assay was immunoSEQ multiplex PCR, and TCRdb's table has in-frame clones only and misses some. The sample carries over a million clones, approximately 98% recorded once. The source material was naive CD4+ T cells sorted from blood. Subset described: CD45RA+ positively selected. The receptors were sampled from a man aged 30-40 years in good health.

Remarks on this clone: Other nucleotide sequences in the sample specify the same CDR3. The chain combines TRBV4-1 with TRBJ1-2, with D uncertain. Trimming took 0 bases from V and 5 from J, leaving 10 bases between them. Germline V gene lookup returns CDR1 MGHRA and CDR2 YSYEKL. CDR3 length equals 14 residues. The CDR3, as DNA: TGCGCCAGCAGCCAAGAACGCGCCGAGTATGGCTACACCTTC. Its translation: CASSQERAEYGYTF.

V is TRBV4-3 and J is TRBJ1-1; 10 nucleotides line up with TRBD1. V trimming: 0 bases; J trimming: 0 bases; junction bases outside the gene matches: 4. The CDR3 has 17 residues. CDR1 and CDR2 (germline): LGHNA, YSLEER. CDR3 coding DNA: TGCGCCAGCAGCCAAGAAGGGACAGGGGTTTTGAACACTGAAGCTTTCTTT. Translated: CASSQEGTGVLNTEAFF.

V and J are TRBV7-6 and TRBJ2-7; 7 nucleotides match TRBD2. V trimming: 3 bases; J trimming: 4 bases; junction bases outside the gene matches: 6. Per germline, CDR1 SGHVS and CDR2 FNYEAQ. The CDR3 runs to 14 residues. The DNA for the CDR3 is TGTGCCAGCAGCTTCGCGGGAGCTGTTTACGAGCAGTACTTC. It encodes CASSFAGAVYEQYF.

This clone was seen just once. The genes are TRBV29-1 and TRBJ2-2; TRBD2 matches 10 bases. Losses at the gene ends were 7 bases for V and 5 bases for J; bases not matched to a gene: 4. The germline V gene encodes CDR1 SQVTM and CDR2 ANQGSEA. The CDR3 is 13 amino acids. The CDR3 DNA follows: TGCAGCGATAGTAGCGGGAGGACCGGGGAGCTGTTTTTT. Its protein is CSDSSGRTGELFF.

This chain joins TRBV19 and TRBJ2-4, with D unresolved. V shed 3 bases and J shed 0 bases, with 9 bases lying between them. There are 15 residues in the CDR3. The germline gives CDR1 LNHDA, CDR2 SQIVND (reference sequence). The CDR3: CASSMMSLAKNIQYF. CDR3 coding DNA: TGTGCCAGTAGTATGATGTCTCTAGCCAAAAACATTCAGTACTTC.

CDR3 DNA: TGTGCCAGCAGCTTGCCAAGACTAGCGGGAGAATCGTGGAGGCAGTTCTTC. This sequence encodes CASSLPRLAGESWRQFF. V is TRBV5-4 and J is TRBJ2-1, with 12 bases that match TRBD2. The CDR3 has 17 amino acids. The germline gives CDR1 SGHNT, CDR2 YYREEE (reference sequence). The V gene end was trimmed by 1 base and the J gene end by 12 bases; junction bases not matched to a gene: 14.

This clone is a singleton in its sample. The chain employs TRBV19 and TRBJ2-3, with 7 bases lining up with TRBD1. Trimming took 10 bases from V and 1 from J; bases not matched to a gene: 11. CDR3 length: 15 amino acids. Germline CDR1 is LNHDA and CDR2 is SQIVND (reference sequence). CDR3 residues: CAISPGTVGTDTQYF. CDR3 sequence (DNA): TGTGCCATCTCCCCCGGGACAGTGGGCACAGATACGCAGTATTTT.

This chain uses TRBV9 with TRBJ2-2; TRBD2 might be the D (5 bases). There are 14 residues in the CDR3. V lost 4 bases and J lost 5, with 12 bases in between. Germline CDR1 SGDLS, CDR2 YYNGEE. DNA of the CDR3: TGTGCCAGCAGCCTTCGATCGGGAACCGGGGAGCTGTTTTTT. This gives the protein CASSLRSGTGELFF.

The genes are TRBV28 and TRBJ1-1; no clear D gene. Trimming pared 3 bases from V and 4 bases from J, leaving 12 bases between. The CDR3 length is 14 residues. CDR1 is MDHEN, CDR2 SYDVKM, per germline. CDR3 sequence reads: CASSLGIDLTEAFF. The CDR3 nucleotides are TGTGCCAGCAGTTTGGGCATTGATCTCACTGAAGCTTTCTTT. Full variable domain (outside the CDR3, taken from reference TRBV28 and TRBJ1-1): DVKVTQSSRYLVKRTGEKVFLECVQDMDHENMFWYRQDPGLGLRLIYFSYDVKMKEKGDIPEGYSVSREKKERFSLILESASTNQTSMYLCASSLGIDLTEAFFGQGTRLTVV.

The CDR3 bases are TGCGCCAGCAGGCAGTCTGGGGCCAACGTCCTGACTTTC. This sequence encodes CASRQSGANVLTF. The rearrangement uses TRBV5-1 and TRBJ2-6; D is unclear. V gave up 5 bases and J gave up 1 base, with 4 bases separating them. This CDR3 spans 13 amino acids. Germline lookup yields CDR1 SGHRS and CDR2 YFSETQ.

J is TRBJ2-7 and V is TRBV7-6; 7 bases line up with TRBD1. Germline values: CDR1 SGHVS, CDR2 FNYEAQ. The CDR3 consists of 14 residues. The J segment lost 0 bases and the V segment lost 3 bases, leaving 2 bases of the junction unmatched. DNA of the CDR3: TGTGCCAGCAGCTTCCGGGACAGCTCCTACGAGCAGTACTTC. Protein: CASSFRDSSYEQYF.

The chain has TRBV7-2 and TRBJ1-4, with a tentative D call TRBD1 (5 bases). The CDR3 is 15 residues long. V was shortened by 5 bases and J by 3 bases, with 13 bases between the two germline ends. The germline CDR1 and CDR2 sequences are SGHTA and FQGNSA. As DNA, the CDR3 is TGTGCCAGCAGCCAAGCAGGGATAGCTAATGAAAAACTGTTTTTT. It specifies CASSQAGIANEKLFF.

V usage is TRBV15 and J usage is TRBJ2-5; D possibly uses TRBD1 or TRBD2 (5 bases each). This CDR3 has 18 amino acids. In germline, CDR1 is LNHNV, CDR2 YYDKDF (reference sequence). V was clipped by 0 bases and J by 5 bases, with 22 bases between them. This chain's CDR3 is CATSRDLVRDLQGETQYF. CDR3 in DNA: TGTGCCACCAGCAGAGATCTGGTCAGGGACCTTCAAGGGGAGACCCAGTACTTC. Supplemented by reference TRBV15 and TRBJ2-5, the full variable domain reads DAMVIQNPRYQVTQFGKPVTLSCSQTLNHNVMYWYQQKSSQAPKLLFHYYDKDFNNEADTPDNFQSRRPNTSFCFLDIRSPGLGDTAMYLCATSRDLVRDLQGETQYFGPGTRLLVL.

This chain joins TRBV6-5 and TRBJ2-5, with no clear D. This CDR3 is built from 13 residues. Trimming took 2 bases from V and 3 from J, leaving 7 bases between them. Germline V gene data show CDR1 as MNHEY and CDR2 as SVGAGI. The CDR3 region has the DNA TGTGCCAGCAGTTACGCGGCAGAAGAGACCCAGTACTTC. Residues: CASSYAAEETQYF.